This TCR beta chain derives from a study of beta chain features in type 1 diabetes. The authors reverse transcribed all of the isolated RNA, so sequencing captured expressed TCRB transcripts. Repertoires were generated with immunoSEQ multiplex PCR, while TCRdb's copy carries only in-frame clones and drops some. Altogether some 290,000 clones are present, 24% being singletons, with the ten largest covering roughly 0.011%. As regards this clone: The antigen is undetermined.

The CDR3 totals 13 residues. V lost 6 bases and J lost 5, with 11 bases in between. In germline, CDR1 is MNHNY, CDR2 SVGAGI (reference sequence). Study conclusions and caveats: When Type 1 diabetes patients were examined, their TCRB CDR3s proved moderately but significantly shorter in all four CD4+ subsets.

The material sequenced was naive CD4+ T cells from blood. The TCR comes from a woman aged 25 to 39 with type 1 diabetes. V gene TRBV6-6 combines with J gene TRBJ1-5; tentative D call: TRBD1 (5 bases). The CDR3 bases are TGTGCCAGCAGAGACAGCGATCATCAGCCCCAGCATTTT. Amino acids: CASRDSDHQPQHF.